Shown below are 14 T cell receptor beta chains from a single sample sequenced in a study of CD8+ T cells in alopecia areata. Once RNA had been extracted, it was reverse transcribed into cDNA to act as the sequencing template. Libraries were prepared by immunoSEQ multiplex PCR; TCRdb keeps only in-frame clonotypes and omits some of them. The repertoire holds about 150,000 clones, with around 86% as singletons. Here the sequenced sample was CD8+ T cells sorted from blood, taken at week 0. The receptor set was obtained from a human donor with alopecia areata.

The chain uses TRBV23-1 and TRBJ2-7; no clear D gene. TRBV23-1 is an ORF, with its function uncertain. The CDR3 runs 13 residues. V dropped 2 bases and J dropped 2 bases, with 7 bases sitting between them. The CDR3 loop is CASSQDETYEQYF. The CDR3 DNA follows: TGCGCCAGCAGTCAAGATGAAACCTACGAGCAGTACTTC.

The rearrangement links TRBV29-1 to TRBJ1-2; the match to TRBD1 covers 8 bases. Germline V gene lookup returns CDR1 SQVTM and CDR2 ANQGSEA. This CDR3 has 13 amino acids. V lost 6 bases, J lost 0 bases, and 3 bases stayed unmatched. In DNA, the CDR3 is TGCAGCGTGGACAGGGAATCTAACTATGGCTACACCTTC. Protein product: CSVDRESNYGYTF.

This chain uses TRBV6-5 with TRBJ1-2; a weak D match, TRBD1 (5 bases). Trimming shortened V by 8 bases and J by 3 bases, and 13 bases separated the two germline ends. The CDR3 contains 13 residues. Germline V CDR1 and CDR2: MNHEY, SVGAGI. The CDR3 coding sequence is TGTGCCAGCCAGGGTCAACGGGACTATGGCTACACCTTC. Translated, it gives CASQGQRDYGYTF.

The J gene is TRBJ2-7, the V gene TRBV19; D may be TRBD1 or TRBD2 (5 bases each). V dropped 3 bases and J dropped 0 bases, with 12 bases sitting between them. The CDR3 spans 15 residues. Germline V CDR1 and CDR2: LNHDA, SQIVND (reference sequence). The CDR3 sequence is CASSIGAGSSYEQYF. The DNA of the CDR3 is TGTGCCAGTAGTATTGGGGCAGGGAGCTCCTACGAGCAGTACTTC.

The gene calls are TRBV9 and TRBJ2-5; 7 bases agree with TRBD2. This CDR3 spans 14 amino acids. Germline assignment: CDR1 SGDLS and CDR2 YYNGEE. V shed 3 bases and J 3 bases; nucleotides not matched to a gene: 5. The DNA of the CDR3 is TGTGCCAGCAGCGGCGCTAGCGGAGAAGAGACCCAGTACTTC. This gives the protein CASSGASGEETQYF.

The chain uses TRBV27 and TRBJ1-2; D unresolved. Looked up from germline, CDR1 is MNHEY and CDR2 is SMNVEV (reference sequence). Trimming pared 1 base from V and 2 bases from J, leaving 8 bases between. The CDR3 is 14 amino acids. Here the CDR3 reads CASSLFAGNYGYTF. Here the CDR3 DNA reads TGTGCCAGCAGTTTATTCGCGGGCAACTATGGCTACACCTTC.

The gene calls are TRBV27 and TRBJ2-7, with 8 bases fitting TRBD2. Germline V gene data show CDR1 as MNHEY and CDR2 as SMNVEV (reference sequence). CDR3 length equals 18 residues. Unmatched junction bases numbered 16, after V lost 3 bases and J lost 3 bases. The DNA of the CDR3 is TGTGCCAGCAGTTTGGGCCCCTCGCAGCGGGAGTTGGGCTACGAGCAGTACTTC. Translating gives CASSLGPSQRELGYEQYF.

The V and J genes are TRBV7-9 and TRBJ2-7; TRBD1 agrees at 8 bases. J was trimmed by 3 bases and V by 5 bases; bases with no gene match: 6. Per the germline V gene, CDR1 is SEHNR and CDR2 is FQNEAQ (reference sequence). This CDR3 comprises 14 residues. The DNA for the CDR3 is TGTGCCAGCAGCACAACGGGACAGGACTACGAGCAGTACTTC. Its translation is CASSTTGQDYEQYF.

The genes are TRBV15 and TRBJ1-5; unclear D gene. The germline V gene encodes CDR1 LNHNV and CDR2 YYDKDF (reference sequence). This CDR3 comprises 15 residues. The germline V and J ends were trimmed by 3 bases and 4 bases, with 13 bases remaining between them. CDR3 sequence: CATSRITGGNQPQHF. CDR3 nucleotide sequence: TGTGCCACCAGCAGGATCACGGGCGGGAATCAGCCCCAGCATTTT.

The chain recombines TRBV5-4 with TRBJ2-7, with 8 bases that match TRBD1. From germline, CDR1 is SGHNT and CDR2 YYREEE (reference sequence). Trimming at V came to 4 bases and at J to 2 bases, leaving 5 bases not matched to a gene. The CDR3 contains 14 residues. CDR3 residues: CASSPRQGPYEQYF. In DNA form, the CDR3 reads TGTGCCAGCAGCCCAAGACAGGGGCCCTACGAGCAGTACTTC. Complete variable domain (other parts from reference TRBV5-4 and TRBJ2-7): ETGVTQSPTHLIKTRGQQVTLRCSSQSGHNTVSWYQQALGQGPQFIFQYYREEENGRGNFPPRFSGLQFPNYSSELNVNALELDDSALYLCASSPRQGPYEQYFGPGTRLTVT.

This rearrangement joins TRBV27 to TRBJ2-1; D might be TRBD1 or TRBD2, each matching 5 bases. CDR1 and CDR2 (germline): MNHEY, SMNVEV (reference sequence). CDR3 length: 13 residues. Trimming stripped 5 bases from V and 10 bases from J, with 15 bases between. The CDR3 DNA sequence: TGTGCCAGCAGTCTAGCTACGTGGGGGGAGCAGTTCTTC. Translation gives CASSLATWGEQFF.

The rearrangement uses TRBV11-2 and TRBJ2-1; D is unresolved. From germline, CDR1 is SGHAT and CDR2 FQNNGV. This CDR3 region has 12 residues. Trimming left V 3 bases short and J 15 bases short, with 15 bases between. For the CDR3, the DNA is TGTGCCAGCAGCTTTCCGACCAACCAGCCGTTCTTC. Translated: CASSFPTNQPFF.

The rearrangement joins TRBV30 to TRBJ2-1; 11 positions agree with TRBD2. The germline V gene has CDR1 GTSNPN and CDR2 SVGIG (reference sequence). V lost 2 bases, J lost 6 bases, and 15 bases stayed unmatched. The CDR3 is 18 residues long. The CDR3, as DNA: TGTGCCTGGAGTTCCCTCTTAGCGGGGGGGCCGGTCGGCAATGAGCAGTTCTTC. Translation: CAWSSLLAGGPVGNEQFF. Drawing the rest from reference TRBV30 and TRBJ2-1, the complete variable domain is SQTIHQWPATLVQPVGSPLSLECTVEGTSNPNLYWYRQAAGRGLQLLFYSVGIGQISSEVPQNLSASRPQDRQFILSSKKLLLSDSGFYLCAWSSLLAGGPVGNEQFFGPGTRLTVL.

About this clone: Its ends do not fully match the called genes, so a read error is possible. The sample carries other DNA sequences with the same CDR3. This chain links TRBV29-1 with TRBJ1-1; D gene unclear. CDR3 length: 13 amino acids. The germline CDR1 and CDR2 sequences are SQVTM and ANQGSEA. Written as DNA, the CDR3 is TGCAGCGTTGTTGCTGGGCTGGGCACTGAAGCTTTCTTC. Protein sequence: CSVVAGLGTEAFF.